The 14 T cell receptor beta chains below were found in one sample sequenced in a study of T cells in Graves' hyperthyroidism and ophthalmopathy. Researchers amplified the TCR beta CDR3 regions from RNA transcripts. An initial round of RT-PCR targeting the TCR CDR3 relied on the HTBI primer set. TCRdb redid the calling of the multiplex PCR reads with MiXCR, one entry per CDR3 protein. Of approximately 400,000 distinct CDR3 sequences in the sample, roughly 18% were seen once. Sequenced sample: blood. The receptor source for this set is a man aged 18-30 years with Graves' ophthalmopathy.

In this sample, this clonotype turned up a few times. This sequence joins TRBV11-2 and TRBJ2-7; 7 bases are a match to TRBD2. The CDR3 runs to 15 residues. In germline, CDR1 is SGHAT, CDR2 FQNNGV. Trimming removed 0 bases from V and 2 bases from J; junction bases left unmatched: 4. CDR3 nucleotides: TGTGCCAGCAGCTTAGAACTAGCGAGACCCTACGAGCAGTACTTC. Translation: CASSLELARPYEQYF.

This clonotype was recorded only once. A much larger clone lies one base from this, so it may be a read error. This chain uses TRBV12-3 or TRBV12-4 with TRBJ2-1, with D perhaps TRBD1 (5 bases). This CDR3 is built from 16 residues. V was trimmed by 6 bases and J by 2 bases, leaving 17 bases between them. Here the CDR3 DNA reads TGTGCCAGCAGCCCCCGACAGACCTCCCCCTACAATGAGCAGTTCTTC. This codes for CASSPRQTSPYNEQFF.

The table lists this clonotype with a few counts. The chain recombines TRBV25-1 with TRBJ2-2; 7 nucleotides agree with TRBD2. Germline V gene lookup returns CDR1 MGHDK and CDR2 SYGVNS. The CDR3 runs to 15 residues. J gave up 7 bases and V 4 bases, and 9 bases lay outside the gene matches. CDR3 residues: CASSAPSGANGELFF. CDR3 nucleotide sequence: TGTGCCAGCAGTGCTCCGAGCGGGGCAAACGGGGAGCTGTTTTTT.

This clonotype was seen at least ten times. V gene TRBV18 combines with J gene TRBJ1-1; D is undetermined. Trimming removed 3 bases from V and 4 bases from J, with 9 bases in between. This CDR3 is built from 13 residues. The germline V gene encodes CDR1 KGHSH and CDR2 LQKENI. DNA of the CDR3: TGTGCCAGCTCACCCGCACGGAGCACTGAAGCTTTCTTT. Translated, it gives CASSPARSTEAFF.

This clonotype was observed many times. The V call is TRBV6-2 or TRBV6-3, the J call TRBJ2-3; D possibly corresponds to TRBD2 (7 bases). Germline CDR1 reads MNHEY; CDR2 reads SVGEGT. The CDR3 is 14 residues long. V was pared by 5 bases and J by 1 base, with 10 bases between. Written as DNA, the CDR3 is TGTGCCAGCAGTGGGGGGGCCGGCACAGATACGCAGTATTTT. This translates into CASSGGAGTDTQYF.

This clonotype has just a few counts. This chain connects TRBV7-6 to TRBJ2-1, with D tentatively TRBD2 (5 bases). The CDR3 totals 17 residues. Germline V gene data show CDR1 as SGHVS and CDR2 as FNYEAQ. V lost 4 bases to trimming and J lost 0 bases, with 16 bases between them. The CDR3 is CASSSRAVLDSYNEQFF. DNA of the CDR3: TGTGCCAGCAGCTCCAGAGCGGTATTAGACTCCTACAATGAGCAGTTCTTC.

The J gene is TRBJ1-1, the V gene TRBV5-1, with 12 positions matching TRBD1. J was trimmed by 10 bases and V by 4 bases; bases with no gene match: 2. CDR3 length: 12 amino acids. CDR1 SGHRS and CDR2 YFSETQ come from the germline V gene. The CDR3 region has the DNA TGCGCCAGCAGCGTGGGACAGGGGGCAGCTTTCTTT. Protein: CASSVGQGAAFF.

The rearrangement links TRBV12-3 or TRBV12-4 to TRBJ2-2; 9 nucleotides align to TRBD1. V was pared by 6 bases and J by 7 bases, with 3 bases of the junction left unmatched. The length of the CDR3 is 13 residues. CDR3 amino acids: CASSRQGGGELFF. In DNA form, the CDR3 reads TGTGCCAGCAGCCGACAGGGGGGCGGGGAGCTGTTTTTT.

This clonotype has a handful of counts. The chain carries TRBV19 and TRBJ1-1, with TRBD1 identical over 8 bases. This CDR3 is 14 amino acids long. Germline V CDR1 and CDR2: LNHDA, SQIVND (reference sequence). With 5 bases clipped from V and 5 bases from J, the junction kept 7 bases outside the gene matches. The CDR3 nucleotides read TGTGCCAGTAGTGACCTGGACAGGGAGACTGAAGCTTTCTTT. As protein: CASSDLDRETEAFF.

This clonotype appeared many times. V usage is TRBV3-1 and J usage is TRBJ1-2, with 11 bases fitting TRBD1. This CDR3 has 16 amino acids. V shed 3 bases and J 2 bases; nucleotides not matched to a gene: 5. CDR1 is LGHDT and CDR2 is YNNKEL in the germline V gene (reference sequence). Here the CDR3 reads CASSHSDRGRNYGYTF. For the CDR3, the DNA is TGTGCCAGCAGCCACTCGGACAGGGGGCGAAACTATGGCTACACCTTC.

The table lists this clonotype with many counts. The CDR3 here is CSASRGDEPQHF. The CDR3 DNA reads as TGCAGTGCGTCCCGGGGGGATGAGCCCCAGCATTTT. V and J are TRBV20-1 and TRBJ1-5, with TRBD1 as a possible D gene (5 bases). V was shortened by 6 bases and J by 8 bases, with 14 bases between the two germline ends. The CDR3 is 12 residues long. Germline CDR1 reads DFQATT; CDR2 reads SNEGSKA (reference sequence).

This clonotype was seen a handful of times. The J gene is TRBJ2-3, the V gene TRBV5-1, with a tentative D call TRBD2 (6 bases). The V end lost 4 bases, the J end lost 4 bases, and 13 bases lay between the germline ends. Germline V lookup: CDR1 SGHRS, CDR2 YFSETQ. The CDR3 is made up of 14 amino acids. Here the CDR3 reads CASSPGGLSDTQYF. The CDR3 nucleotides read TGCGCCAGCAGCCCTGGGGGGTTGTCAGATACGCAGTATTTT.

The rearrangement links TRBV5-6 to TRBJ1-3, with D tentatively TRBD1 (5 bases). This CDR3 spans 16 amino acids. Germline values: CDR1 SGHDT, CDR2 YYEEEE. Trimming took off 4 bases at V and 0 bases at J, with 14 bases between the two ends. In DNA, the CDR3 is TGTGCCAGCAGCCCGGGACCAACAGTCTCTGGAAACACCATATATTTT. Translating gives CASSPGPTVSGNTIYF.

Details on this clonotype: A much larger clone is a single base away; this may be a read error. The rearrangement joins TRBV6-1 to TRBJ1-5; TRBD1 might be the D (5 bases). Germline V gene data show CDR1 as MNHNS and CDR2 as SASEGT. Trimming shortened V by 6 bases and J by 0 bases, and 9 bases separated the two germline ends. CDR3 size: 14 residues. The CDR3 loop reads CASRWDGSNQPQHF. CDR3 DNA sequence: TGTGCCAGCAGGTGGGACGGTAGCAATCAGCCCCAGCATTTT.